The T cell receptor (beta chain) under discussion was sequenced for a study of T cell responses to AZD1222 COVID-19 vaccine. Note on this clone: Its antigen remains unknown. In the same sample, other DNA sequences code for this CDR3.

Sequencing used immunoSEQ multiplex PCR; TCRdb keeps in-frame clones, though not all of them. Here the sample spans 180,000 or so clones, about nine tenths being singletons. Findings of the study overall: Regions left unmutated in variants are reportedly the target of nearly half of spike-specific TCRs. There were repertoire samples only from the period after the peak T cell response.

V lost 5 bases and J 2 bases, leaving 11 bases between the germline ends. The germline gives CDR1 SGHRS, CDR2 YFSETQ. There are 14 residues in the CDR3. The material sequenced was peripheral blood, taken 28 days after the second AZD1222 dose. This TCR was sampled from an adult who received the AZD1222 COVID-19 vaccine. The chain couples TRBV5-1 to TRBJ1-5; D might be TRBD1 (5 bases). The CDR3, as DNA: TGCGCCAGCAGTCTGGAAGGGGGCAATCAGCCCCAGCATTTT. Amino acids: CASSLEGGNQPQHF.